This passage covers 27 T cell receptor beta chains from one sample sequenced in a study of cytomegalovirus exposure and HLA in healthy donors. Generated by immunoSEQ multiplex PCR, the TCRdb table keeps only in-frame clones and is missing some. Here the sample spans tens of thousands of clones, 85% being singletons. Sequencing used PBMCs. Source of these receptors: a man between 18 and 29 years old in good health and CMV-seropositive.

The chain couples TRBV5-6 to TRBJ1-5; 7 nucleotides align to TRBD1. V was pared by 4 bases and J by 4 bases, with 5 bases of the junction left unmatched. CDR3 length equals 14 residues. The germline CDR1 and CDR2 sequences are SGHDT and YYEEEE. CDR3: CASSTGQTNQPQHF. The CDR3 DNA reads TGTGCCAGCAGCACGGGACAGACTAATCAGCCCCAGCATTTT. Supplemented by reference TRBV5-6 and TRBJ1-5, the full variable domain reads DAGVTQSPTHLIKTRGQQVTLRCSPKSGHDTVSWYQQALGQGPQFIFQYYEEEERQRGNFPDRFSGHQFPNYSSELNVNALLLGDSALYLCASSTGQTNQPQHFGDGTRLSIL.

The chain joins TRBV19 to TRBJ2-1; D possibly corresponds to TRBD1 (5 bases). There are 14 residues in the CDR3. Germline CDR1 is LNHDA and CDR2 is SQIVND (reference sequence). The germline V and J ends were trimmed by 9 bases and 0 bases, with 12 bases remaining between them. CDR3: CASTRAISYNEQFF. CDR3 nucleotides: TGTGCCAGCACCAGGGCAATCTCCTACAATGAGCAGTTCTTC.

The chain couples TRBV23-1 to TRBJ2-7; TRBD1 matches 10 bases. TRBV23-1 is sorted into the ORF group, with uncertain function. This CDR3 comprises 18 residues. V gave up 7 bases and J gave up 0 bases; unmatched junction bases: 15. The CDR3 spells CASIPGGQGSSVSYEQYF. The CDR3 DNA reads as TGCGCCAGCATTCCGGGGGGACAGGGGTCCTCAGTCTCCTACGAGCAGTACTTC.

The rearrangement joins TRBV7-9 to TRBJ2-2, with 9 bases that match TRBD1. The length of the CDR3 is 15 residues. Germline CDR1 and CDR2: SEHNR and FQNEAQ (reference sequence). Germline trimming cut 8 bases from V and 3 bases from J; bases unmatched to any gene: 7. This CDR3 reads CASDPGQGYTGELFF. The CDR3 nucleotides are TGTGCCAGCGACCCGGGACAGGGTTACACCGGGGAGCTGTTTTTT.

The rearrangement uses TRBV30 and TRBJ1-4, with 12 positions matching TRBD1. V was clipped by 1 base and J by 8 bases; unmatched bases: 5. Germline CDR1 is GTSNPN and CDR2 is SVGIG (reference sequence). CDR3 length equals 15 residues. Here the CDR3 reads CAWSEGTGGREKLFF. The CDR3 region has the DNA TGTGCCTGGAGTGAGGGGACAGGGGGCCGGGAAAAACTGTTTTTT. The full variable domain, its missing parts supplied by reference TRBV30 and TRBJ1-4, is SQTIHQWPATLVQPVGSPLSLECTVEGTSNPNLYWYRQAAGRGLQLLFYSVGIGQISSEVPQNLSASRPQDRQFILSSKKLLLSDSGFYLCAWSEGTGGREKLFFGSGTQLSVL.

The chain joins TRBV27 to TRBJ2-1; 8 positions match TRBD1. The CDR3 is 16 amino acids. CDR1 and CDR2 from the germline V gene are MNHEY and SMNVEV (reference sequence). The trim removed 3 bases at V and 6 bases at J, leaving 10 bases unmatched. The CDR3 reads CASSLRGTGIFNEQFF. The CDR3 nucleotides are TGTGCCAGCAGTTTGAGGGGGACAGGAATTTTCAATGAGCAGTTCTTC.

The chain uses TRBV28 and TRBJ1-5; D possibly corresponds to TRBD1 (5 bases). V lost 7 bases and J lost 6, with 16 bases in between. CDR3 length equals 14 residues. The germline CDR1 and CDR2 sequences are MDHEN and SYDVKM. CDR3 amino acids: CASTTWRGAQPQHF. CDR3 coding DNA: TGTGCCAGCACCACTTGGAGGGGTGCTCAGCCCCAGCATTTT.

The chain combines TRBV7-3 with TRBJ2-6, with D possibly matching TRBD1 (7 bases). Germline V lookup: CDR1 SGHTA, CDR2 FQGTGA. This CDR3 comprises 18 residues. Trimming removed 5 bases at V and 3 bases at J, with 20 bases between. CDR3 residues: CASSPQQGTGGGANVLTF. DNA for the CDR3: TGTGCCAGCAGCCCACAACAGGGGACTGGTGGTGGGGCCAACGTCCTGACTTTC. The entire variable domain, with the rest obtained from reference TRBV7-3 and TRBJ2-6, is as follows: GAGVSQTPSNKVTEKGKYVELRCDPISGHTALYWYRQSLGQGPEFLIYFQGTGAADDSGLPNDRFFAVRPEGSVSTLKIQRTERGDSAVYLCASSPQQGTGGGANVLTFGAGSRLTVL.

The chain joins TRBV7-3 to TRBJ2-1, with 9 bases lining up with TRBD2. The CDR3 is 16 amino acids. The V gene end was trimmed by 2 bases and the J gene end by 5 bases; junction bases not matched to a gene: 7. Germline lookup yields CDR1 SGHTA and CDR2 FQGTGA. CDR3 in DNA: TGTGCCAGCAGCTTAGGGGGCGGGAGGGTCGACAATGAGCAGTTCTTC. Protein sequence: CASSLGGGRVDNEQFF. The whole variable domain, filled in from reference TRBV7-3 and TRBJ2-1, reads GAGVSQTPSNKVTEKGKYVELRCDPISGHTALYWYRQSLGQGPEFLIYFQGTGAADDSGLPNDRFFAVRPEGSVSTLKIQRTERGDSAVYLCASSLGGGRVDNEQFFGPGTRLTVL.

CDR3 nucleotides: TGTGCCAGCTCACCCGGACACCCCAGGGACACTGAAGCTTTCTTT. Encoded protein: CASSPGHPRDTEAFF. The gene calls are TRBV18 and TRBJ1-1, with D perhaps matching TRBD1 (5 bases). This CDR3 spans 15 amino acids. Trimming took 3 bases from V and 3 from J, leaving 14 bases between them. Germline V gene lookup returns CDR1 KGHSH and CDR2 LQKENI.

This clone has just one count. The rearrangement uses TRBV9 and TRBJ1-2, with 8 bases fitting TRBD1. The germline V gene has CDR1 SGDLS and CDR2 YYNGEE. CDR3 length: 19 amino acids. The J segment lost 4 bases and the V segment lost 0 bases, leaving 17 bases of the junction unmatched. CDR3: CASSVGTRDRQDRPYGYTF. The CDR3 region has the DNA TGTGCCAGCAGCGTAGGAACCCGGGACAGGCAAGACCGCCCCTATGGCTACACCTTC.

This chain connects TRBV5-5 to TRBJ1-3, with 8 bases that match TRBD1. This CDR3 comprises 16 residues. CDR1 and CDR2 (germline): SGHKS, YYEKEE (reference sequence). The junction had 8 bases not matched to a gene; V was cut back by 6 bases and J by 0 bases. The CDR3 loop is CASIPGTGISGNTIYF. In DNA, the CDR3 is TGTGCCAGCATCCCCGGGACAGGCATCTCTGGAAACACCATATATTTT.

Only a few counts were recorded for this clone. The chain couples TRBV6-1 to TRBJ1-3; maybe TRBD1 (6 bases). The CDR3 extends over 15 amino acids. Germline V gene data show CDR1 as MNHNS and CDR2 as SASEGT. Trimming left V 1 base short and J 2 bases short, with 9 bases between. CDR3 loop: CASSEGRGAGNTIYF. CDR3 nucleotides: TGTGCCAGCAGTGAAGGCAGGGGAGCTGGAAACACCATATATTTT.

This chain connects TRBV18 to TRBJ2-2; 9 nucleotides align to TRBD2. The V gene end was trimmed by 2 bases and the J gene end by 5 bases; junction bases not matched to a gene: 9. The V gene's germline CDR1 is KGHSH and CDR2 LQKENI. CDR3 length: 17 residues. CDR3 DNA: TGTGCCAGCTCACCAGTCACCTCAGCGGGAGGTACCGGGGAGCTGTTTTTT. Translated, it gives CASSPVTSAGGTGELFF.

The V call is TRBV5-1, the J call TRBJ2-1; D is possibly TRBD2 (6 bases). The CDR3 is 14 amino acids. V was trimmed by 6 bases and J by 7 bases, leaving 17 bases between them. From germline, CDR1 is SGHRS and CDR2 YFSETQ. CDR3 sequence: CASMKRRDDNEQFF. The CDR3 region has the DNA TGCGCCAGCATGAAACGGCGGGACGATAATGAGCAGTTCTTC. Looking up the rest from reference TRBV5-1 and TRBJ2-1 gives the full variable domain: KAGVTQTPRYLIKTRGQQVTLSCSPISGHRSVSWYQQTPGQGLQFLFEYFSETQRNKGNFPGRFSGRQFSNSRSEMNVSTLELGDSALYLCASMKRRDDNEQFFGPGTRLTVL.

This clone was counted a few times. The chain recombines TRBV15 with TRBJ2-7; 7 nucleotides agree with TRBD1. The length of the CDR3 is 15 residues. CDR1 and CDR2 (germline): LNHNV, YYDKDF (reference sequence). The V segment lost 0 bases and the J segment 2 bases; nucleotides outside the gene matches: 4. CDR3 in DNA: TGTGCCACCAGCAGAGACCCACAGGGGACCTACGAGCAGTACTTC. The encoded protein is CATSRDPQGTYEQYF.

This clone was observed a handful of times. The gene calls are TRBV30 and TRBJ2-3; 10 nucleotides agree with TRBD1. The CDR3 totals 15 residues. V lost 1 base, J lost 9 bases, and 10 bases stayed unmatched. Germline V lookup: CDR1 GTSNPN, CDR2 SVGIG (reference sequence). CDR3 residues: CAWSGGQGLSYTQYF. Written as DNA, the CDR3 is TGTGCCTGGAGTGGGGGACAGGGGCTCTCCTACACGCAGTATTTT.

This chain links TRBV5-1 with TRBJ2-2; 10 bases are shared with TRBD1. Per germline, CDR1 SGHRS and CDR2 YFSETQ. With V trimmed by 4 bases and J by 0 bases, 3 bases remained unmatched. The CDR3 is made up of 16 amino acids. CDR3 protein: CASSLGQGANTGELFF. CDR3 DNA sequence: TGCGCCAGCAGCCTTGGACAGGGGGCGAACACCGGGGAGCTGTTTTTT. Full variable domain (outside the CDR3, taken from reference TRBV5-1 and TRBJ2-2): KAGVTQTPRYLIKTRGQQVTLSCSPISGHRSVSWYQQTPGQGLQFLFEYFSETQRNKGNFPGRFSGRQFSNSRSEMNVSTLELGDSALYLCASSLGQGANTGELFFGEGSRLTVL.

CDR3 sequence: CAWSGENQPQHF. In DNA form, the CDR3 reads TGTGCCTGGAGTGGGGAGAATCAGCCCCAGCATTTT. The chain carries TRBV30 and TRBJ1-5; D is undetermined. In germline, CDR1 is GTSNPN, CDR2 SVGIG (reference sequence). The CDR3 has 12 residues. Trimming left V 1 base short and J 4 bases short, with 5 bases between.

This clone was detected only once. This chain links TRBV4-1 with TRBJ2-1; a weak D match, TRBD1 (5 bases). The V end was cut by 2 bases, the J end by 7 bases, with 12 bases between. CDR1 and CDR2 from the germline V gene are MGHRA and YSYEKL. This CDR3 has 14 residues. The CDR3 nucleotides read TGCGCCAGCAGCCAACTCCAGGGTATGAATGAGCAGTTCTTC. Amino acids: CASSQLQGMNEQFF.

This clone was seen just once. The chain has TRBV4-2 and TRBJ2-3, with 8 positions matching TRBD2. The CDR3 is made up of 17 amino acids. Germline trimming cut 0 bases from V and 3 bases from J; bases unmatched to any gene: 8. The germline CDR1 and CDR2 sequences are LGHNA and YNFKEQ. CDR3 residues: CASSQDRTGGPTDTQYF. The CDR3 nucleotides read TGTGCCAGCAGCCAAGATAGGACGGGAGGGCCTACAGATACGCAGTATTTT.

This chain links TRBV7-9 with TRBJ2-5; D is unclear. The CDR3 contains 16 residues. Trimming left V 3 bases short and J 0 bases short, with 14 bases between. Germline V lookup: CDR1 SEHNR, CDR2 FQNEAQ (reference sequence). CDR3 protein: CASSFYPFEYQETQYF. The CDR3 DNA follows: TGTGCCAGCAGCTTTTACCCATTTGAGTACCAAGAGACCCAGTACTTC.

The chain joins TRBV27 to TRBJ1-1; D is undetermined. Germline assignment: CDR1 MNHEY and CDR2 SMNVEV (reference sequence). The CDR3 is 13 residues long. Trimming took 2 bases from V and 6 from J, leaving 10 bases between them. The CDR3: CASSLLGSPEAFF. The CDR3 region has the DNA TGTGCCAGCAGTTTACTAGGGAGCCCTGAAGCTTTCTTT.

The V and J genes are TRBV7-8 and TRBJ2-7; D possibly corresponds to TRBD2 (5 bases). The V end was cut by 1 base, the J end by 3 bases, with 10 bases between. The length of the CDR3 is 14 residues. Germline V gene lookup returns CDR1 SGHVS and CDR2 FQNEAQ. CDR3 sequence: CASSLGLTYYEQYF. The CDR3 DNA is TGTGCCAGCAGCTTAGGACTAACCTACTACGAGCAGTACTTC.

The chain uses TRBV10-3 and TRBJ2-5, with TRBD1 matching 7 bases. Unmatched junction bases numbered 0, after V lost 4 bases and J lost 4 bases. Looked up from germline, CDR1 is ENHRY and CDR2 is SYGVKD. The CDR3 has 12 amino acids. As DNA, the CDR3 is TGTGCCATCAGTGGACAGGGAGAGACCCAGTACTTC. Translating gives CAISGQGETQYF.

The CDR3 nucleotides are TGTGCCATCAGTGCTACAGGGGAAACTGAAGCTTTCTTT. Protein product: CAISATGETEAFF. The J gene is TRBJ1-1, the V gene TRBV10-3, with TRBD1 matching over 7 bases. With V trimmed by 4 bases and J by 5 bases, 4 bases remained unmatched. This CDR3 contains 13 residues. Germline CDR1 ENHRY, CDR2 SYGVKD.

The chain recombines TRBV4-1 with TRBJ2-3; D unresolved. Germline V lookup: CDR1 MGHRA, CDR2 YSYEKL. The CDR3 is 17 residues long. V was cut by 4 bases and J by 0 bases, with 17 bases left in between. In DNA form, the CDR3 reads TGCGCCAGCAGCCGCTTGCCCACGACATCTAGCACAGATACGCAGTATTTT. It specifies CASSRLPTTSSTDTQYF.